Listed here is a single TCR beta chain. What it binds is unknown. The data belong to a study of lymphopenia after photon versus proton radiotherapy. Findings of the study overall: Photon-treated patients lost naive T cells and TCR diversity; proton-treated stayed stable.

Repertoires were generated with immunoSEQ multiplex PCR, while TCRdb's copy carries only in-frame clones and drops some. The table shows more than 70,000 clones, with around 83% occurring only once. The CDR3 extends over 14 amino acids. The V segment lost 5 bases and the J segment 4 bases; nucleotides outside the gene matches: 7. The germline CDR1 and CDR2 sequences are SGHRS and YFSETQ. The TCR comes from a man between 60 and 75 years old with pancreatic cancer. Sequencing was performed on peripheral blood, taken from a patient treated with proton-based radiotherapy. The chain employs TRBV5-1 and TRBJ2-3, with 7 bases fitting TRBD1. CDR3 sequence reads: CASRLQGMPDTQYF. DNA for the CDR3: TGCGCCAGCAGACTACAGGGGATGCCAGATACGCAGTATTTT.